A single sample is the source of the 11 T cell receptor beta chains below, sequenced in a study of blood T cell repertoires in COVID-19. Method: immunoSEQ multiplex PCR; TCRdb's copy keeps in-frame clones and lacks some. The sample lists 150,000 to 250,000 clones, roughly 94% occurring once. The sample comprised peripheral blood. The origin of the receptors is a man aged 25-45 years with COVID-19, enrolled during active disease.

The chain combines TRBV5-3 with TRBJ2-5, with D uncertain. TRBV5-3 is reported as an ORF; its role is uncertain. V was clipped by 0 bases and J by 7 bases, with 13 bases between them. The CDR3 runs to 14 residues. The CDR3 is CARSLAPWAGTQYF. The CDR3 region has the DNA TGTGCCAGAAGCTTGGCCCCGTGGGCAGGGACCCAGTACTTC.

The CDR3 DNA reads TGTGCCAGCTCAATAGGAGCAAAACGCTCGAACACTGAAGCTTTCTTT. Protein product: CASSIGAKRSNTEAFF. This chain connects TRBV18 to TRBJ1-1, with no clear D. Germline loops: CDR1 KGHSH, CDR2 LQKENI. There are 16 residues in the CDR3. The germline V and J ends were trimmed by 5 bases and 1 base, with 17 bases remaining between them.

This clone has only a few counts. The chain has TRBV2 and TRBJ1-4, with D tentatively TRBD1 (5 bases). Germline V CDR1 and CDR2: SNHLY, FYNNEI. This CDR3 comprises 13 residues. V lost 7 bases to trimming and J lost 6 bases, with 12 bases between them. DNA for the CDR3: TGTGCCAGCAATAGGGGAAACTATGAAAAACTGTTTTTT. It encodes CASNRGNYEKLFF.

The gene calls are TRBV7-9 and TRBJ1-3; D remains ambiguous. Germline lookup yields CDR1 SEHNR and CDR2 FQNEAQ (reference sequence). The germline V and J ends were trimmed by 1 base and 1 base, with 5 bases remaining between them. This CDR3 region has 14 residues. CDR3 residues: CASSLGSSGNTIYF. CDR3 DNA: TGTGCCAGCAGCTTAGGCAGTTCTGGAAACACCATATATTTT.

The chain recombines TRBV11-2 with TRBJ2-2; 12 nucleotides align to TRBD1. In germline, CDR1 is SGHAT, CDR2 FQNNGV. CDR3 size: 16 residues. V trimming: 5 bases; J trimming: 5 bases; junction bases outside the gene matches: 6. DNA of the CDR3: TGTGCCAGCAGCACAGGGACAGGGGGCGGTACCGGGGAGCTGTTTTTT. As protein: CASSTGTGGGTGELFF. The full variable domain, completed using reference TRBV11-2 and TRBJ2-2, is EAGVAQSPRYKIIEKRQSVAFWCNPISGHATLYWYQQILGQGPKLLIQFQNNGVVDDSQLPKDRFSAERLKGVDSTLKIQPAKLEDSAVYLCASSTGTGGGTGELFFGEGSRLTVL.

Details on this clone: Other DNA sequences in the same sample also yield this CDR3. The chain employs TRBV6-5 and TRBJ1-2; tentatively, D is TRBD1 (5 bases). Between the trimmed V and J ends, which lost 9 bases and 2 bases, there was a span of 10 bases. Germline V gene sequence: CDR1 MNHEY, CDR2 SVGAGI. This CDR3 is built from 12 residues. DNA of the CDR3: TGTGCCAGTTCTCAGGGAAACTATGGCTACACCTTC. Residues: CASSQGNYGYTF.

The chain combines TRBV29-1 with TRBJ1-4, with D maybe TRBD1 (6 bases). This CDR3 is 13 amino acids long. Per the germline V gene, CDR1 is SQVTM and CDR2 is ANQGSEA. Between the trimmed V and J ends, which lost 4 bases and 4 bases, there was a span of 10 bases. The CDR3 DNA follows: TGCAGCGTTGGGACAGAGAATAATGAAAAACTGTTTTTT. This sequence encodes CSVGTENNEKLFF.

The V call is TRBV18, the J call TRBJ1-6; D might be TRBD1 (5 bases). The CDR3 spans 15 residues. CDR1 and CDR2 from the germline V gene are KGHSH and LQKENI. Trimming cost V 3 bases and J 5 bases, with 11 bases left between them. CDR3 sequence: CASSPGGVDNSPLHF. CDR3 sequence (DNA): TGTGCCAGCTCACCTGGAGGGGTCGATAATTCACCCCTCCACTTT.

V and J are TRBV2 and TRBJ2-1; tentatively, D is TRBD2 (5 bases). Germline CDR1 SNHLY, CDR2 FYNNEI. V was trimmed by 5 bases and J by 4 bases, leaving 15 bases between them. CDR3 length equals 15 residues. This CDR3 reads CASSKGPAGYNEQFF. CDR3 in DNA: TGTGCCAGCAGTAAGGGTCCGGCGGGTTACAATGAGCAGTTCTTC.

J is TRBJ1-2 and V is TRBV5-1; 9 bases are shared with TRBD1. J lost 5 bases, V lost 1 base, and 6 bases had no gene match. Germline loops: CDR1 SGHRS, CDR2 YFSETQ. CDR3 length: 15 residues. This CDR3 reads CASSLNTGGKYGYTF. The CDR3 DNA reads TGCGCCAGCAGCTTGAATACAGGGGGCAAGTATGGCTACACCTTC.

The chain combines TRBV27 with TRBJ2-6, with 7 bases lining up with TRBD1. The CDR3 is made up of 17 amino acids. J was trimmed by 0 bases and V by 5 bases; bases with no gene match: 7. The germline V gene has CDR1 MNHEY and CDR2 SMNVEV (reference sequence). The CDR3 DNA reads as TGTGCCAGCAGTATACGCAGGGGGTACTCTGGGGCCAACGTCCTGACTTTC. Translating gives CASSIRRGYSGANVLTF.